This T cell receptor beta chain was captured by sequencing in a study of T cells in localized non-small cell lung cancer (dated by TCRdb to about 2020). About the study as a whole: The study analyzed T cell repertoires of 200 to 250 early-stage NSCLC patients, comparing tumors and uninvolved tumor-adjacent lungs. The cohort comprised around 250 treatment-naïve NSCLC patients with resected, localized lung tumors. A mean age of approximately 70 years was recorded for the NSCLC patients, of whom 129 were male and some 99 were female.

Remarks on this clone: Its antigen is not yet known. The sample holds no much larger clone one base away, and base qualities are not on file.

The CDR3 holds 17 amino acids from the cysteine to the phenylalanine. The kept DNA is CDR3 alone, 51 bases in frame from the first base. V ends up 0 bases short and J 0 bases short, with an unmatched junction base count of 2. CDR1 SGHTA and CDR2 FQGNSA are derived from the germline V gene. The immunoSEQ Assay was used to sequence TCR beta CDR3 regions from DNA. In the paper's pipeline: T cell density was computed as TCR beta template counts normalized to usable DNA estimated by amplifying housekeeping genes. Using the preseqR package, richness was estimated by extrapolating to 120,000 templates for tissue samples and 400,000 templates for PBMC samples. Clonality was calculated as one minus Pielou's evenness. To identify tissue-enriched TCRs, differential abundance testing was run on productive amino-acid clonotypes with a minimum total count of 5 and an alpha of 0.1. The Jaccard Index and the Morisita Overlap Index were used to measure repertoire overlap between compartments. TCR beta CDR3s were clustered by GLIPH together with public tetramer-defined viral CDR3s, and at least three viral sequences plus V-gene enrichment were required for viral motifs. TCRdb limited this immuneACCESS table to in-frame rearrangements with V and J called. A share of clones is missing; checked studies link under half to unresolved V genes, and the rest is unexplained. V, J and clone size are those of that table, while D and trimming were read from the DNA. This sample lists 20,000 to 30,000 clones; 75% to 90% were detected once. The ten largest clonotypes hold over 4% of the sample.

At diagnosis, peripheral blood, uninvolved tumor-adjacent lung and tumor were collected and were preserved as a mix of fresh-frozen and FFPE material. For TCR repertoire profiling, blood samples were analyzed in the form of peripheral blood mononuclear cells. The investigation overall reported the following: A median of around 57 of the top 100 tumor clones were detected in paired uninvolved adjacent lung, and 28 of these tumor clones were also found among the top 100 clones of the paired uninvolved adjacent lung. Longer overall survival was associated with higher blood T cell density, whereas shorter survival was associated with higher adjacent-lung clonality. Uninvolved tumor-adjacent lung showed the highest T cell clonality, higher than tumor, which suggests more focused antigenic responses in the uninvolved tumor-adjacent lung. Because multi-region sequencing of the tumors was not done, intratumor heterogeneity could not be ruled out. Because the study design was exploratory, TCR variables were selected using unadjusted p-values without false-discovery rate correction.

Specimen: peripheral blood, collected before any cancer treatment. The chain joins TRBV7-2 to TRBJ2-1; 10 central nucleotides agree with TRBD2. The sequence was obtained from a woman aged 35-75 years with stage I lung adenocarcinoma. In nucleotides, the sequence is TGTGCCAGCAGCTTAGCGGCTAGCGGGGGCTCCTACAATGAGCAGTTCTTC. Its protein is CASSLAASGGSYNEQFF. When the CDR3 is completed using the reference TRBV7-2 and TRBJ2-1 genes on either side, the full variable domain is GAGVSQSPSNKVTEKGKDVELRCDPISGHTALYWYRQSLGQGLEFLIYFQGNSAPDKSGLPSDRFSAERTGGSVSTLTIQRTQQEDSAVYLCASSLAASGGSYNEQFFGPGTRLTVL.